The 30 T cell receptor beta chains below come from one sample, sequenced in a study of regulatory T cells. General study findings and limits: In CD3G-deficient patients, conventional CD4+ T cells were enriched for hydrophobic CDR3 residues at positions 6 and 7.

Primers: 52 TRBV forward and 13 TRBJ reverse. Profiling relied on immunoSEQ multiplex PCR, and the TCRdb table lists in-frame clones only, not all of them. The repertoire includes 30,000 to 40,000 clones, 75% to 90% of them detected once, and about 2.5% sits in the top ten. Their cognate antigens are unknown. The sample consisted of conventional CD4+ T cells sorted from blood. The receptors originated from a young adult with CD3G deficiency.

J is TRBJ2-2 and V is TRBV5-1; D not certain. V lost 4 bases to trimming and J lost 1 base, with 11 bases between them. The CDR3 runs to 15 residues. Germline values: CDR1 SGHRS, CDR2 YFSETQ. The CDR3 nucleotides read TGCGCCAGCAGCGGGTCAGCAGGGAACACCGGGGAGCTGTTTTTT. As protein: CASSGSAGNTGELFF.

The gene calls are TRBV28 and TRBJ1-1; possible D gene TRBD1, 5 bases. V lost 5 bases, J lost 0 bases, and 13 bases lay in between. The CDR3 has 15 amino acids. Germline V gives CDR1 MDHEN, CDR2 SYDVKM. CDR3 residues: CASSPTGLMNTEAFF. In DNA, the CDR3 is TGTGCCAGCAGTCCTACAGGACTTATGAACACTGAAGCTTTCTTT. Supplemented by reference TRBV28 and TRBJ1-1, the full variable domain reads DVKVTQSSRYLVKRTGEKVFLECVQDMDHENMFWYRQDPGLGLRLIYFSYDVKMKEKGDIPEGYSVSREKKERFSLILESASTNQTSMYLCASSPTGLMNTEAFFGQGTRLTVV.

A few counts support this clone. The genes are TRBV5-1 and TRBJ2-2; D gene ambiguous. The CDR3 has 14 residues. Germline V CDR1 and CDR2: SGHRS, YFSETQ. V lost 0 bases and J lost 1, with 4 bases in between. CDR3 in DNA: TGCGCCAGCAGCTTGGGAGGGAACACCGGGGAGCTGTTTTTT. The encoded protein is CASSLGGNTGELFF.

The chain has TRBV28 and TRBJ2-7, with 7 nucleotides matching TRBD2. The CDR3 loop spans 14 amino acids. With 6 bases clipped from V and 6 bases from J, the junction kept 11 bases outside the gene matches. Germline values: CDR1 MDHEN, CDR2 SYDVKM. The CDR3 is CASSRPAGASEQYF. The CDR3 nucleotides are TGTGCCAGCAGCCGACCTGCGGGAGCCTCCGAGCAGTACTTC.

This chain uses TRBV11-2 with TRBJ2-2; perhaps D is TRBD1 or TRBD2 (5 bases each). The CDR3 totals 14 residues. V was cut by 1 base and J by 7 bases, with 10 bases left in between. From germline, CDR1 is SGHAT and CDR2 FQNNGV. The CDR3 sequence: CASSLGGSYGELFF. Here the CDR3 DNA reads TGTGCCAGCAGCTTAGGGGGGTCGTACGGGGAGCTGTTTTTT.

The chain combines TRBV28 with TRBJ1-4, with TRBD1 identical over 9 bases. V lost 3 bases, J lost 3 bases, and 5 bases stayed unmatched. Germline assignment: CDR1 MDHEN and CDR2 SYDVKM. This CDR3 has 16 residues. The CDR3: CASSFAQGAANEKLFF. CDR3 coding DNA: TGTGCCAGCAGTTTTGCACAGGGGGCAGCTAATGAAAAACTGTTTTTT.

The V call is TRBV5-5, the J call TRBJ1-1, with 7 bases aligning to TRBD1. The CDR3 loop spans 15 amino acids. The V and J ends lost 2 bases and 1 base, in that order; junction bases with no gene match: 5. Germline-derived CDR1 and CDR2 are SGHKS and YYEKEE (reference sequence). Here the CDR3 DNA reads TGTGCCAGCAGCTTTTCCGGGACAGCGAACACTGAAGCTTTCTTT. Protein sequence: CASSFSGTANTEAFF.

This clone was counted between two and nine times. The chain links TRBV18 to TRBJ2-3, with 9 bases aligning to TRBD2. Germline loops: CDR1 KGHSH, CDR2 LQKENI. The V and J ends lost 2 bases and 6 bases, in that order; junction bases with no gene match: 3. The CDR3 runs to 14 residues. The CDR3 loop reads CASSPSLAGDTQYF. CDR3 nucleotides: TGTGCCAGCTCACCATCTCTAGCGGGGGATACGCAGTATTTT.

The chain uses TRBV6-1 and TRBJ1-1; D gene unclear. Germline V gene lookup returns CDR1 MNHNS and CDR2 SASEGT. The CDR3 runs 13 residues. Trimming removed 7 bases at V and 1 base at J, with 10 bases between. The CDR3 is CASNAQSNTEAFF. The CDR3 DNA reads as TGTGCCAGCAATGCACAGTCGAACACTGAAGCTTTCTTT.

V usage is TRBV28 and J usage is TRBJ2-7; no reliable D call. CDR3 length: 12 amino acids. V was pared by 3 bases and J by 5 bases, with 8 bases between. CDR1 is MDHEN, CDR2 SYDVKM, per germline. The CDR3 protein is CASSFRVHEQYF. CDR3 nucleotides: TGTGCCAGCAGTTTTAGGGTCCACGAGCAGTACTTC.

This chain uses TRBV9 with TRBJ2-3; D is uncertain. The CDR3 is 13 residues long. Germline V lookup: CDR1 SGDLS, CDR2 YYNGEE. Trimming took off 0 bases at V and 8 bases at J, with 10 bases between the two ends. CDR3 in DNA: TGTGCCAGCAGCGTAGAGCCCGGCGGTACGCAGTATTTT. Translating it yields CASSVEPGGTQYF. The whole variable domain, remainder taken from reference TRBV9 and TRBJ2-3, is DSGVTQTPKHLITATGQRVTLRCSPRSGDLSVYWYQQSLDQGLQFLIQYYNGEERAKGNILERFSAQQFPDLHSELNLSSLELGDSALYFCASSVEPGGTQYFGPGTRLTVL.

The V and J genes are TRBV5-1 and TRBJ2-1; D perhaps matches TRBD2 (6 bases). The V gene lost 4 bases and the J gene lost 6 bases, with 11 bases spanning the gap. This CDR3 comprises 13 residues. The germline V gene has CDR1 SGHRS and CDR2 YFSETQ. The CDR3, as DNA: TGCGCCAGCAGCCCATGGGGGGTCAATGAGCAGTTCTTC. This codes for CASSPWGVNEQFF. Variable domain in full (rest from reference TRBV5-1 and TRBJ2-1): KAGVTQTPRYLIKTRGQQVTLSCSPISGHRSVSWYQQTPGQGLQFLFEYFSETQRNKGNFPGRFSGRQFSNSRSEMNVSTLELGDSALYLCASSPWGVNEQFFGPGTRLTVL.

The chain recombines TRBV20-1 with TRBJ1-1, with TRBD1 as a possible D gene (5 bases). Germline assignment: CDR1 DFQATT and CDR2 SNEGSKA (reference sequence). This CDR3 spans 11 amino acids. The V end was cut by 3 bases, the J end by 6 bases, with 8 bases between. CDR3 DNA: TGCAGTGCTAGGGGGGTTGCTGAAGCTTTCTTT. Its protein is CSARGVAEAFF.

The CDR3 DNA follows: TGTGCCAGCAGTCCCCGACAGCTGTATGGCTACACCTTC. As protein: CASSPRQLYGYTF. The V and J genes are TRBV28 and TRBJ1-2, with D possibly TRBD1 on 5 matching bases. V lost 5 bases and J lost 5, with 12 bases in between. CDR3 length equals 13 residues. Germline V CDR1 and CDR2: MDHEN, SYDVKM.

The rearrangement joins TRBV5-1 to TRBJ2-3, with a possible D match to TRBD1 (6 bases). Germline V gives CDR1 SGHRS, CDR2 YFSETQ. The CDR3 totals 15 residues. V was trimmed by 3 bases and J by 2 bases, leaving 13 bases between them. The chain's CDR3 is CASSSSRGSTDTQYF. The CDR3 DNA is TGCGCCAGCAGCTCTAGCAGGGGTTCCACAGATACGCAGTATTTT.

The rearrangement links TRBV28 to TRBJ2-7; no clear D. This CDR3 is 13 amino acids long. V shed 3 bases and J shed 7 bases, with 13 bases lying between them. Germline-derived CDR1 and CDR2 are MDHEN and SYDVKM. CDR3 sequence reads: CASSLSLGLEQYF. CDR3 DNA sequence: TGTGCCAGCAGTTTGAGTCTGGGGTTGGAGCAGTACTTC. Full variable domain (outside the CDR3, taken from reference TRBV28 and TRBJ2-7): DVKVTQSSRYLVKRTGEKVFLECVQDMDHENMFWYRQDPGLGLRLIYFSYDVKMKEKGDIPEGYSVSREKKERFSLILESASTNQTSMYLCASSLSLGLEQYFGPGTRLTVT.

The chain employs TRBV5-1 and TRBJ1-2; TRBD1 might be the D (5 bases). The CDR3 is 13 residues long. V was trimmed by 4 bases and J by 4 bases, leaving 11 bases between them. The germline V gene encodes CDR1 SGHRS and CDR2 YFSETQ. Here the CDR3 DNA reads TGCGCCAGCAGCGGCTGGGACGGCTATGGCTACACCTTC. Protein sequence: CASSGWDGYGYTF.

The rearrangement uses TRBV5-1 and TRBJ2-3; the D is unclear. The germline gives CDR1 SGHRS, CDR2 YFSETQ. The germline V and J ends were trimmed by 0 bases and 6 bases, with 20 bases remaining between them. The CDR3 totals 17 residues. The CDR3 loop reads CASSLAESIVGSDTQYF. DNA of the CDR3: TGCGCCAGCAGCTTGGCCGAATCCATAGTTGGTTCGGATACGCAGTATTTT.

The chain links TRBV11-2 to TRBJ2-7; 8 nucleotides align to TRBD1. Per the germline V gene, CDR1 is SGHAT and CDR2 is FQNNGV. The CDR3 covers 13 residues. V dropped 5 bases and J dropped 4; count of bases not matched to a gene: 4. The CDR3 DNA follows: TGTGCCAGCAGCAAACGGACAGGGTACGAGCAGTACTTC. Translated, it gives CASSKRTGYEQYF.

This clone was counted once. The chain recombines TRBV6-5 with TRBJ2-3; D is tentatively TRBD1 or TRBD2 (5 bases each). There are 16 residues in the CDR3. Germline V gene lookup returns CDR1 MNHEY and CDR2 SVGAGI. The V end was cut by 4 bases, the J end by 4 bases, with 18 bases between. In nucleotides, the CDR3 is TGTGCCAGCAGTTTTCTGGGGACCCCCGGGGCAGATACGCAGTATTTT. It translates to CASSFLGTPGADTQYF.

The chain uses TRBV7-8 and TRBJ2-3, with 8 positions matching TRBD2. The CDR3 has 16 residues. Germline CDR1 is SGHVS and CDR2 is FQNEAQ. The V and J ends lost 5 bases and 6 bases, in that order; junction bases with no gene match: 13. The CDR3 DNA reads as TGTGCCAGCAGCCTGGGGGGGGTAGCGGGGACGGATACGCAGTATTTT. Protein sequence: CASSLGGVAGTDTQYF.

This clone was detected only once. V is TRBV28 and J is TRBJ1-1, with D possibly matching TRBD1 (6 bases). CDR1 and CDR2 from the germline V gene are MDHEN and SYDVKM. This CDR3 is built from 15 residues. Trimming pared 6 bases from V and 1 base from J, leaving 15 bases between. The CDR3 sequence: CASSPPGHPNTEAFF. The CDR3 DNA reads as TGTGCCAGCAGCCCTCCGGGACACCCGAACACTGAAGCTTTCTTT.

The chain uses TRBV6-1 and TRBJ2-7; unclear D gene. Germline V gene sequence: CDR1 MNHNS, CDR2 SASEGT. V lost 1 base and J 6 bases, leaving 10 bases between the germline ends. The CDR3 length is 13 residues. The CDR3 here is CASSEGIRREQYF. The DNA for the CDR3 is TGTGCCAGCAGTGAAGGGATCCGGCGCGAGCAGTACTTC.

This clone appeared a few times. V usage is TRBV28 and J usage is TRBJ1-5; D may be TRBD1 (5 bases). This CDR3 has 14 residues. V dropped 3 bases and J dropped 6 bases, with 12 bases sitting between them. The germline V gene has CDR1 MDHEN and CDR2 SYDVKM. CDR3 nucleotides: TGTGCCAGCAGTTTCGGGACGTTCGGTCAGCCCCAGCATTTT. It encodes CASSFGTFGQPQHF.

The chain couples TRBV6-6 to TRBJ2-1; D is unresolved. The V and J ends lost 0 bases and 4 bases respectively, with 7 bases between them. Germline assignment: CDR1 MNHNY and CDR2 SVGAGI (reference sequence). The CDR3 contains 14 residues. This CDR3 is CASSYSRAYNEQFF. The CDR3, as DNA: TGTGCCAGCAGTTACTCAAGGGCTTACAATGAGCAGTTCTTC.

The gene calls are TRBV11-2 and TRBJ1-6; 10 bases line up with TRBD1. CDR3 length: 13 amino acids. Germline lookup yields CDR1 SGHAT and CDR2 FQNNGV. Germline trimming cut 3 bases from V and 13 bases from J; bases unmatched to any gene: 3. This chain's CDR3 is CASSLDRGSPLHF. Written as DNA, the CDR3 is TGTGCCAGCAGCTTGGACAGGGGGAGCCCCCTCCACTTT. Using reference TRBV11-2 and TRBJ1-6 for the parts outside the CDR3, the full variable domain is EAGVAQSPRYKIIEKRQSVAFWCNPISGHATLYWYQQILGQGPKLLIQFQNNGVVDDSQLPKDRFSAERLKGVDSTLKIQPAKLEDSAVYLCASSLDRGSPLHFGNGTRLTVT.

The rearrangement uses TRBV10-3 and TRBJ1-1; no firm D call. This CDR3 region has 14 residues. V lost 6 bases to trimming and J lost 0 bases, with 11 bases between them. The germline V gene has CDR1 ENHRY and CDR2 SYGVKD. CDR3: CAIRSQPMNTEAFF. In DNA, the CDR3 is TGTGCCATCAGATCACAGCCAATGAACACTGAAGCTTTCTTT.

This clone was recorded once. The chain links TRBV5-1 to TRBJ1-1; D might be TRBD1 (6 bases). The CDR3 spans 14 residues. The ends were cut back, 4 bases at V and 6 bases at J, with 16 bases in the middle. From germline, CDR1 is SGHRS and CDR2 YFSETQ. The CDR3 loop reads CASSPGWRQAEAFF. The CDR3 DNA sequence: TGCGCCAGCAGCCCGGGGTGGCGACAGGCTGAAGCTTTCTTT. The full variable domain, its missing parts supplied by reference TRBV5-1 and TRBJ1-1, is KAGVTQTPRYLIKTRGQQVTLSCSPISGHRSVSWYQQTPGQGLQFLFEYFSETQRNKGNFPGRFSGRQFSNSRSEMNVSTLELGDSALYLCASSPGWRQAEAFFGQGTRLTVV.

This chain uses TRBV28 with TRBJ2-1, with 8 bases matching TRBD1. Germline V CDR1 and CDR2: MDHEN, SYDVKM. The CDR3 has 14 amino acids. V lost 5 bases to trimming and J lost 6 bases; unmatched junction nucleotides: 6. The CDR3 sequence: CASSPPTGGNEQFF. The CDR3 nucleotides read TGTGCCAGCAGTCCCCCAACAGGGGGCAATGAGCAGTTCTTC.

This chain uses TRBV7-9 with TRBJ1-1, with D unresolved. The germline gives CDR1 SEHNR, CDR2 FQNEAQ (reference sequence). V shed 2 bases and J shed 3 bases, with 7 bases lying between them. The CDR3 has 13 residues. The CDR3 nucleotides read TGTGCCAGCAGCTTAAACAGAGACACTGAAGCTTTCTTT. This sequence encodes CASSLNRDTEAFF.